Described below is a single T cell receptor (beta chain) sequence and its context. With UMI labels, 5' RACE was used to prepare the TRB cDNA libraries. TCRdb reworked the 5' RACE reads into one entry per CDR3 protein, no DNA. With about 130,000 distinct CDR3 sequences in the sample, the ten largest clones hold approximately 0.46%. This sample was included in a study of CXCR3-negative and CXCR3-positive naive CD8 T cells. This CDR3 comprises 12 residues. Per the germline V gene, CDR1 is MGHDK and CDR2 is SYGVNS. This clonotype was sampled from a human donor in good health. Some clones in this sample may be carry-over from other donors' samples. The V gene is TRBV25-1, the J gene TRBJ2-1. Sequences were obtained from naive CXCR3- CD8+ T cells from blood. Sample subset: CD45RO-CCR7+CD27+CD95- naive CD8+ T cells lacking CXCR3 (TNR3-). CDR3 region: CASSGLDNEQFF.